This entry describes one T cell receptor (beta chain). Its antigen is currently unknown. Per the germline V gene, CDR1 is SEHNR and CDR2 is FQNEAQ (reference sequence). This CDR3 comprises 13 residues. The V and J ends lost 10 bases and 2 bases respectively, with 11 bases between them. This entry belongs to a study of T cell responses to AZD1222 COVID-19 vaccine. Only in-frame clones appear in the TCRdb table, and some are missing; sequencing was by immunoSEQ multiplex PCR. The sample consists of tens of thousands of clones, roughly 90% of them appearing once. Study-level points and caveats: Increases in Spike-specific TCR breadth and depth were seen after two AZD1222 doses. Per reports, nearly half of all spike-specific TCRs target regions that are unmutated in variants.

Sequences were derived from peripheral blood, sampled on day 0 of AZD1222 vaccination. The V and J genes are TRBV7-9 and TRBJ2-2; D gene uncertain. This clonotype was sampled from an adult in good health. CDR3 DNA: TGTGCCACCCACGATATCAACACCGGGGAGCTGTTTTTT. Amino acid sequence: CATHDINTGELFF.